A single sample is the source of the 27 T cell receptor beta chains below, sequenced in a study of cytomegalovirus exposure and HLA in healthy donors. TCRdb's table, derived via immunoSEQ multiplex PCR, lists solely in-frame clones and lacks some. This sample yields 92,000 or so clones, of which 96% are seen a single time; 0.6% to 0.85% belongs to the top ten. Sequencing was done on a sample of PBMCs. The source of these receptors is a man between 18 and 29 years old in good health and CMV-seronegative.

The chain uses TRBV7-2 and TRBJ1-1; no reliable D call. Trimming took 4 bases from V and 11 from J, leaving 11 bases between them. Germline-derived CDR1 and CDR2 are SGHTA and FQGNSA. The CDR3 totals 11 residues. The CDR3 region has the DNA TGTGCCAGCAGCTCCTCCCGGGAGGCTTTCTTT. This codes for CASSSSREAFF. The complete variable domain, with remaining parts taken from reference TRBV7-2 and TRBJ1-1, reads GAGVSQSPSNKVTEKGKDVELRCDPISGHTALYWYRQSLGQGLEFLIYFQGNSAPDKSGLPSDRFSAERTGGSVSTLTIQRTQQEDSAVYLCASSSSREAFFGQGTRLTVV.

The DNA of the CDR3 is TGTGCCAGCAGTTTTCTCTTCACTAGTCGGGAGACCCAGTACTTC. Residues: CASSFLFTSRETQYF. The chain uses TRBV28 and TRBJ2-5; tentatively, D is TRBD2 (5 bases). Trimming stripped 3 bases from V and 5 bases from J, with 16 bases between. CDR1 is MDHEN, CDR2 SYDVKM, per germline. The CDR3 covers 15 residues.

The chain links TRBV5-1 to TRBJ1-2, with D possibly matching TRBD1 (5 bases). Germline V gene sequence: CDR1 SGHRS, CDR2 YFSETQ. CDR3 length: 16 amino acids. V lost 0 bases and J 3 bases, leaving 15 bases between the germline ends. The CDR3 DNA is TGCGCCAGCAGCTTGGAAGTTGGAGGGGCGGACTATGGCTACACCTTC. Its protein is CASSLEVGGADYGYTF.

This chain links TRBV2 with TRBJ2-2; TRBD1 is a possible D gene (6 bases). Germline V gene lookup returns CDR1 SNHLY and CDR2 FYNNEI. V lost 6 bases and J 1 base, leaving 15 bases between the germline ends. The CDR3 loop spans 16 amino acids. CDR3 amino acids: CASRNAGAMNTGELFF. For the CDR3, the DNA is TGTGCCAGCAGGAACGCAGGGGCGATGAACACCGGGGAGCTGTTTTTT.

This clone was detected once. The CDR3 is CAWSGVVPRDRGWDEKLFF. CDR3 coding DNA: TGTGCCTGGAGTGGTGTTGTCCCCCGGGACAGGGGATGGGATGAAAAACTGTTTTTT. V and J are TRBV30 and TRBJ1-4; 10 bases align to TRBD1. V lost 1 base to trimming and J lost 6 bases; unmatched junction nucleotides: 17. The length of the CDR3 is 19 residues. Germline-derived CDR1 and CDR2 are GTSNPN and SVGIG (reference sequence).

The gene calls are TRBV7-8 and TRBJ2-4; 9 bases agree with TRBD1. V shed 5 bases, J shed 4 bases, and the junction held 12 bases outside the gene matches. CDR3 size: 17 residues. CDR1 is SGHVS, CDR2 FQNEAQ, per germline. CDR3 coding DNA: TGTGCCAGCAGCCCCGGATCCTGGGACAGGGAAAAAAACATTCAGTACTTC. This encodes CASSPGSWDREKNIQYF.

V usage is TRBV5-1 and J usage is TRBJ1-1; possibly TRBD1 for D (6 bases). The V gene lost 0 bases and the J gene lost 5 bases, with 17 bases spanning the gap. There are 16 residues in the CDR3. The V gene's germline CDR1 is SGHRS and CDR2 YFSETQ. The CDR3 loop reads CASSLGPSGGFTEAFF. The CDR3 bases are TGCGCCAGCAGCTTGGGCCCGTCTGGGGGCTTTACTGAAGCTTTCTTT.

This clone was observed once. This rearrangement joins TRBV28 to TRBJ1-4; 9 nucleotides align to TRBD1. V shed 5 bases, J shed 11 bases, and the junction held 9 bases outside the gene matches. This CDR3 spans 14 amino acids. Germline V gene lookup returns CDR1 MDHEN and CDR2 SYDVKM. CDR3 amino acids: CASSQDRGARKLFF. The CDR3 coding sequence is TGTGCCAGCAGTCAGGACAGGGGTGCGCGGAAACTGTTTTTT.

The rearrangement links TRBV4-1 to TRBJ1-2, with 9 bases fitting TRBD1. V was pared by 0 bases and J by 7 bases, with 12 bases of the junction left unmatched. The CDR3 length is 17 residues. The germline V gene encodes CDR1 MGHRA and CDR2 YSYEKL. CDR3 in DNA: TGCGCCAGCAGCCAAGAACCCTTGGGACAGGGTTCGGGTGGCTACACCTTC. Protein sequence: CASSQEPLGQGSGGYTF.

The DNA of the CDR3 is TGTGCCAGCAGCAAAGGTAGCGGGAGGGCCTACGAGCAGTACGTC. This translates into CASSKGSGRAYEQYV. The chain is built from TRBV21-1 and TRBJ2-7; the table assigns TRBD2, which was not confirmed against the DNA. TRBV21-1 is a pseudogene locus. The CDR3 runs 15 residues.

The CDR3 is CASSLAYAGHGNTIYF. The CDR3 region has the DNA TGTGCCAGCAGCTTAGCCTACGCAGGGCATGGAAACACCATATATTTT. The chain couples TRBV7-9 to TRBJ1-3; weak D call: TRBD1 (5 bases). CDR3 length: 16 amino acids. The germline V and J ends were trimmed by 0 bases and 3 bases, with 12 bases remaining between them. Looked up from germline, CDR1 is SEHNR and CDR2 is FQNEAQ (reference sequence).

This clone has just one count. The chain joins TRBV19 to TRBJ2-3, with D unclear. The germline V gene has CDR1 LNHDA and CDR2 SQIVND (reference sequence). The V gene lost 3 bases and the J gene lost 0 bases, with 10 bases spanning the gap. The CDR3 sequence is 15 residues long. This CDR3 is CASSMRSSSTDTQYF. CDR3 coding DNA: TGTGCCAGTAGTATGAGGTCCTCTAGCACAGATACGCAGTATTTT.

The chain has TRBV5-6 and TRBJ1-1, with D possibly matching TRBD1 (6 bases). The CDR3 loop spans 14 amino acids. Germline CDR1 is SGHDT and CDR2 is YYEEEE. Trimming took off 4 bases at V and 1 base at J, with 11 bases between the two ends. CDR3 DNA: TGTGCCAGCAGCGGGGGGGCCTCGAACACTGAAGCTTTCTTT. Translated, it gives CASSGGASNTEAFF.

This chain joins TRBV4-2 and TRBJ2-7; TRBD1 matches 8 bases. V gave up 4 bases and J gave up 5 bases; unmatched junction bases: 7. The CDR3 has 14 residues. CDR1 and CDR2 from the germline V gene are LGHNA and YNFKEQ. The CDR3 sequence is CASSPTGVTHEQYV. Here the CDR3 DNA reads TGTGCCAGCAGCCCGACAGGGGTAACTCACGAGCAGTACGTC.

The chain combines TRBV5-4 with TRBJ1-5; D remains ambiguous. Deletions cut 3 bases from V and 4 bases from J, with 8 bases between. Per germline, CDR1 SGHNT and CDR2 YYREEE (reference sequence). This CDR3 contains 13 residues. The CDR3 DNA is TGTGCCAGCAGCTCTGAGGCAAATCAGCCCCAGCATTTT. Translation: CASSSEANQPQHF.

This chain uses TRBV11-2 with TRBJ2-3; TRBD2 might be the D (5 bases). The germline CDR1 and CDR2 sequences are SGHAT and FQNNGV. Trimming removed 5 bases at V and 5 bases at J, with 8 bases between. The CDR3 extends over 12 amino acids. The CDR3: CASSEGLDTQYF. The CDR3 DNA is TGTGCCAGCAGCGAGGGCCTAGATACGCAGTATTTT.

The genes are TRBV18 and TRBJ2-5, with 7 bases fitting TRBD1. V was pared by 3 bases and J by 0 bases, with 7 bases of the junction left unmatched. Germline assignment: CDR1 KGHSH and CDR2 LQKENI. The CDR3 covers 16 residues. CDR3 in amino acids: CASSPPGQPYQETQYF. In DNA form, the CDR3 reads TGTGCCAGCTCACCGCCGGGACAGCCGTACCAAGAGACCCAGTACTTC.

This chain uses TRBV7-9 with TRBJ1-2, with a weak D call TRBD1 (6 bases). V was shortened by 5 bases and J by 8 bases, with 24 bases between the two germline ends. Germline CDR1 and CDR2: SEHNR and FQNEAQ (reference sequence). CDR3 length: 16 residues. This CDR3 reads CASSTGTRDTGFGYTF. The CDR3 nucleotides read TGTGCCAGCAGCACGGGGACCCGGGACACTGGCTTCGGCTACACCTTC. Combining the CDR3 with reference TRBV7-9 and TRBJ1-2 gives the whole variable domain DTGVSQNPRHKITKRGQNVTFRCDPISEHNRLYWYRQTLGQGPEFLTYFQNEAQLEKSRLLSDRFSAERPKGSFSTLEIQRTEQGDSAMYLCASSTGTRDTGFGYTFGSGTRLTVV.

The chain couples TRBV27 to TRBJ2-1; TRBD2 matches at 8 bases. CDR3 size: 15 residues. V lost 3 bases, J lost 7 bases, and 8 bases stayed unmatched. Per the germline V gene, CDR1 is MNHEY and CDR2 is SMNVEV (reference sequence). The CDR3 here is CASSFASGFVNEQFF. The CDR3 DNA reads TGTGCCAGCAGTTTCGCTAGCGGGTTCGTAAATGAGCAGTTCTTC.

The CDR3 bases are TGCGCCAGCAGCGCCCGACAGAGAACTAACTATGGCTACACCTTC. Translated, it gives CASSARQRTNYGYTF. V is TRBV5-1 and J is TRBJ1-2; possible D gene TRBD1, 5 bases. There are 15 residues in the CDR3. V was cut by 4 bases and J by 0 bases, with 13 bases left in between. Germline V gene data show CDR1 as SGHRS and CDR2 as YFSETQ.

The genes are TRBV11-2 and TRBJ2-7, with 7 bases matching TRBD2. The germline V gene has CDR1 SGHAT and CDR2 FQNNGV. CDR3 length: 15 amino acids. J lost 3 bases, V lost 1 base, and 6 bases had no gene match. DNA for the CDR3: TGTGCCAGCAGCTTAGCACTAGCGAGTAACTACGAGCAGTACTTC. It codes for CASSLALASNYEQYF.

The chain couples TRBV6-6 to TRBJ2-1; tentative D call: TRBD1 (6 bases). The CDR3 sequence is 14 residues long. Germline-derived CDR1 and CDR2 are MNHNY and SVGAGI (reference sequence). V gave up 6 bases and J gave up 7 bases, with 16 bases separating them. The CDR3 loop is CASRFPTGWNEQFF. DNA of the CDR3: TGTGCCAGCAGATTCCCCACAGGGTGGAATGAGCAGTTCTTC.

The J gene is TRBJ2-5, the V gene TRBV20-1; TRBD2 matches at 7 bases. The germline CDR1 and CDR2 sequences are DFQATT and SNEGSKA (reference sequence). This CDR3 spans 11 amino acids. This CDR3 is CLAWGGETQYF. CDR3 in DNA: TGCCTCGCGTGGGGGGGAGAGACCCAGTACTTC.

This rearrangement joins TRBV7-9 to TRBJ1-1, with 8 nucleotides matching TRBD1. Per germline, CDR1 SEHNR and CDR2 FQNEAQ (reference sequence). The CDR3 contains 14 residues. V dropped 3 bases and J dropped 4; count of bases not matched to a gene: 4. Here the CDR3 reads CASSFSGGGTEAFF. The CDR3 coding sequence is TGTGCCAGCAGCTTTTCAGGGGGCGGCACTGAAGCTTTCTTT. Looking up the rest from reference TRBV7-9 and TRBJ1-1 gives the full variable domain: DTGVSQNPRHKITKRGQNVTFRCDPISEHNRLYWYRQTLGQGPEFLTYFQNEAQLEKSRLLSDRFSAERPKGSFSTLEIQRTEQGDSAMYLCASSFSGGGTEAFFGQGTRLTVV.

J is TRBJ2-3 and V is TRBV5-1; D is ambiguous. The germline gives CDR1 SGHRS, CDR2 YFSETQ. The CDR3 has 12 amino acids. The V and J ends lost 2 bases and 4 bases respectively, with 5 bases between them. CDR3: CASSFDSDTQYF. The CDR3 nucleotides read TGCGCCAGCAGCTTCGACTCAGATACGCAGTATTTT.

This chain connects TRBV15 to TRBJ1-1; D is possibly TRBD1 (6 bases). This CDR3 contains 14 residues. The germline V and J ends were trimmed by 7 bases and 7 bases, with 19 bases remaining between them. Germline V lookup: CDR1 LNHNV, CDR2 YYDKDF (reference sequence). The CDR3 DNA reads as TGTGCCACCAACGCGGCCGGACAGCCCCGTGAAGCTTTCTTT. It is translated as CATNAAGQPREAFF.

Details on this clone: One end of the junction fails to match germline, which may point to a read error. This rearrangement joins TRBV7-7 to TRBJ1-2, with TRBD1 matching over 9 bases. The CDR3 is 15 residues long. Germline CDR1 is SSHAT and CDR2 is FNYEAQ (reference sequence). The CDR3 loop is CASSHRQGDGYGYTF. The CDR3 DNA is TGTGCTAGCAGCCATAGACAGGGGGATGGCTATGGCTACACCTTC.